The entry that follows covers one TCR beta chain sequence. The data stem from a study of blood T cell repertoires in COVID-19. Across the study: COVID-19 samples, acute and convalescent, were from the United States, Italy and Spain. Sources were T cells, B-cell-depleted T cells, or PBMCs; the material itself was cDNA or gDNA.

Authors' analysis steps: From reference gene primer amplification, estimates of nucleated cell counts were derived. Using immunoSEQ multiplex PCR, the repertoire was profiled, and TCRdb retains in-frame clones only, with some absent. V and J calls and clone size are as listed in that table; D and trimming were resolved from the DNA. The table records hundreds of thousands of clones, 89% of them present only once. This receptor was taken from a man aged 60 to 69 who had recovered from COVID-19. The sequenced sample was peripheral blood.

The CDR3 reads CASRDSFYNEQFF. CDR3 sequence (DNA): TGTGCCAGCCGGGACAGCTTTTACAATGAGCAGTTCTTC. The chain carries TRBV12-3 or TRBV12-4 and TRBJ2-1, with 7 bases matching TRBD1. The CDR3 runs 13 residues. Germline trimming cut 8 bases from V and 4 bases from J; bases unmatched to any gene: 5.